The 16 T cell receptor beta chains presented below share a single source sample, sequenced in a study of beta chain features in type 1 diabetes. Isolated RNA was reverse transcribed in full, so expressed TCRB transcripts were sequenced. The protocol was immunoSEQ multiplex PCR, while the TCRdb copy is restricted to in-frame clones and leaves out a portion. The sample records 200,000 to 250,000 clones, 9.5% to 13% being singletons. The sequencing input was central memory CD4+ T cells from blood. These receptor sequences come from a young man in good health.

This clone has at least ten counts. The CDR3 is CASSLVLGGGPVNEQFF. DNA of the CDR3: TGTGCCAGCAGCTTAGTTCTTGGGGGGGGCCCCGTGAATGAGCAGTTCTTC. The V and J genes are TRBV7-8 and TRBJ2-1; perhaps TRBD2 as D (7 bases). V lost 1 base and J lost 7, with 20 bases in between. The CDR3 length is 17 residues. The germline CDR1 and CDR2 sequences are SGHVS and FQNEAQ.

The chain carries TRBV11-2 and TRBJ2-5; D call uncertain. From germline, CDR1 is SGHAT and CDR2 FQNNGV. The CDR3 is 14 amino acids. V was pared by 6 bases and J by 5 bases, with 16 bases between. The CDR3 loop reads CASSLRSGYETQYF. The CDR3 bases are TGTGCCAGCAGTCTTAGGTCCGGATACGAGACCCAGTACTTC.

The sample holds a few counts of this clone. The CDR3 DNA reads TGCGCCAGCAGGCCGGGACCGACATATTACGAGCAGTACTTC. Protein product: CASRPGPTYYEQYF. V usage is TRBV10-2 and J usage is TRBJ2-7; D assignment may be TRBD1 or TRBD2 (5 bases each). V was shortened by 6 bases and J by 4 bases, with 16 bases between the two germline ends. The germline gives CDR1 WSHSY, CDR2 SAAADI. The CDR3 spans 14 residues.

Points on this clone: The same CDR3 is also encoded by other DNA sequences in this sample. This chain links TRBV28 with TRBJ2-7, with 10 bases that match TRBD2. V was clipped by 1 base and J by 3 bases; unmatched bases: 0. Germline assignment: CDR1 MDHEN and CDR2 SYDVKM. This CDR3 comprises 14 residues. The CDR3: CASSLLAGGYEQYF. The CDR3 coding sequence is TGTGCCAGCAGTTTATTAGCGGGAGGCTACGAGCAGTACTTC.

DNA for the CDR3: TGTGCCTGGAGTGTACAGGGGGCGATGAGCAATCAGCCCCAGCATTTT. Residues: CAWSVQGAMSNQPQHF. This chain connects TRBV30 to TRBJ1-5, with TRBD1 matching over 9 bases. V gave up 0 bases and J gave up 1 base; unmatched junction bases: 4. Germline CDR1 GTSNPN, CDR2 SVGIG (reference sequence). The CDR3 contains 16 residues.

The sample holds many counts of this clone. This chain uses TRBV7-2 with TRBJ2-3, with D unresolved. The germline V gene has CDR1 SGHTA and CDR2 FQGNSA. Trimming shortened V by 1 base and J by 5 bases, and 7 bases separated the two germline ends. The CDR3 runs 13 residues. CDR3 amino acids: CASSLESEDTQYF. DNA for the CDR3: TGTGCCAGCAGCTTAGAATCTGAAGATACGCAGTATTTT.

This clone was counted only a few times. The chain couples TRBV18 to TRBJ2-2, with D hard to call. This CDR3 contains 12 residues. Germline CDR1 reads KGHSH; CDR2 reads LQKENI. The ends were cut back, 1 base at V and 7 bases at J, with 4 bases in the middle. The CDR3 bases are TGTGCCAGCTCACCACGGATCGGGGAGCTGTTTTTT. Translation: CASSPRIGELFF.

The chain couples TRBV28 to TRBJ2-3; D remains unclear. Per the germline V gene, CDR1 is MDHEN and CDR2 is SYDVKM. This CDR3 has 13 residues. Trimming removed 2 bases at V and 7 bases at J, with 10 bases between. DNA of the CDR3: TGTGCCAGCAGTTTAAGGGTCCCTTATACGCAGTATTTT. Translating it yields CASSLRVPYTQYF.

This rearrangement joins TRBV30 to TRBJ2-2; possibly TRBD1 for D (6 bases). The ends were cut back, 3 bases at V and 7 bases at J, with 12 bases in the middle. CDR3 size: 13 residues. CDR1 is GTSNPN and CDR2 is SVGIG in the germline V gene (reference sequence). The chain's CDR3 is CAWSRGGSGELFF. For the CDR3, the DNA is TGTGCCTGGAGCCGAGGGGGTAGCGGGGAGCTGTTTTTT.

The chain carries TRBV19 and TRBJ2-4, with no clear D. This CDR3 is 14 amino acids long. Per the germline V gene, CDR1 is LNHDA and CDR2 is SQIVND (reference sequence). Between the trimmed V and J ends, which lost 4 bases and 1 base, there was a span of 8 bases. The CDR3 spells CASSKSEAKNIQYF. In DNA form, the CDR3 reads TGTGCCAGTAGTAAGTCTGAGGCCAAAAACATTCAGTACTTC. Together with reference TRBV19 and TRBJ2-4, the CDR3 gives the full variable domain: DGGITQSPKYLFRKEGQNVTLSCEQNLNHDAMYWYRQDPGQGLRLIYYSQIVNDFQKGDIAEGYSVSREKKESFPLTVTSAQKNPTAFYLCASSKSEAKNIQYFGAGTRLSVL.

The CDR3 DNA follows: TGTGCCAGCAGTCGTACAGGGGTCTGGGAAAAACTGTTTTTT. Protein: CASSRTGVWEKLFF. The V and J genes are TRBV25-1 and TRBJ1-4; the match to TRBD1 covers 7 bases. CDR1 is MGHDK and CDR2 is SYGVNS in the germline V gene. The CDR3 runs 14 residues. V dropped 5 bases and J dropped 8; count of bases not matched to a gene: 8.

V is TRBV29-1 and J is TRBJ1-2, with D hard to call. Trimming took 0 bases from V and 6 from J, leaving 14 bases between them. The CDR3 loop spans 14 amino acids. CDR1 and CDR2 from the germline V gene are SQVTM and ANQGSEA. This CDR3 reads CSVEDRYAGDGYTF. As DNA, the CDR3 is TGCAGCGTTGAAGATCGGTATGCCGGGGATGGCTACACCTTC.

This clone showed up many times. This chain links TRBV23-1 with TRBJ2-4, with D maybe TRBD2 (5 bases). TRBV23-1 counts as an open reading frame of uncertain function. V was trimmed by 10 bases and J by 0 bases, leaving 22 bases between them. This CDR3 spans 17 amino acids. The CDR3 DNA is TGCGCCACCATCCCACATCGGGAACAACTAGCCAAAAACATTCAGTACTTC. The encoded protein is CATIPHREQLAKNIQYF.

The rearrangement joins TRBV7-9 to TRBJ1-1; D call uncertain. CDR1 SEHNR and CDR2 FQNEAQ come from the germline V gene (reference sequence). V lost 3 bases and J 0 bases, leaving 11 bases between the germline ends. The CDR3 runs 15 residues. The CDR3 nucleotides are TGTGCCAGCAGCTTTTGGATAGACCTGAACACTGAAGCTTTCTTT. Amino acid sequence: CASSFWIDLNTEAFF. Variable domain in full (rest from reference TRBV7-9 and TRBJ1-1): DTGVSQNPRHKITKRGQNVTFRCDPISEHNRLYWYRQTLGQGPEFLTYFQNEAQLEKSRLLSDRFSAERPKGSFSTLEIQRTEQGDSAMYLCASSFWIDLNTEAFFGQGTRLTVV.

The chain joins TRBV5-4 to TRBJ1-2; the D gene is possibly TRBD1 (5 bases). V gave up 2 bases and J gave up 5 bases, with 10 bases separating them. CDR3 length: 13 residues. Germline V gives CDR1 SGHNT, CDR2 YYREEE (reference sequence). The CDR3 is CASSFGRDYGYTF. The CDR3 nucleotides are TGTGCCAGCAGCTTCGGCAGGGATTATGGCTACACCTTC.

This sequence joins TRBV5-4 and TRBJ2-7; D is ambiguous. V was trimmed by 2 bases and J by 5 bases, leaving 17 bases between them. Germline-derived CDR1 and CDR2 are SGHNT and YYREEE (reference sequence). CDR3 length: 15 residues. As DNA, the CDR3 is TGTGCCAGCAGCTTTGGCGGAACCCGAGAAAACGAGCAGTACTTC. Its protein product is CASSFGGTRENEQYF.